This T cell receptor (beta chain) was captured by sequencing in a study of T-cell reconstitution after alpha-beta-depleted transplantation in children. Unique molecular identifiers were incorporated into the prepared TCRbeta library. TCRdb fed the PCR reads into MiXCR, producing one record per CDR3 protein. Counted here are 600,000 to 700,000 distinct CDR3 sequences, over 10% occurring once; the ten biggest clones make up 0.79%. To note about this clonotype: Its antigen is unknown.

General study findings and limits: Recipient T cells and thymic progenitors that survived gave rise to the high TCRbeta diversity observed at day 60 in some patients. Fresh T-cell production supplied most of the T-cell counts and diversity seen one year after transplant. Reportedly, roughly two months post-transplant, alpha-beta T cells arose from several hundred expanded graft clones.

This receptor was obtained from a girl aged 2 to 10 with congenital amegakaryocytic thrombocytopenia, due to receive a stem cell transplant. The specimen comprised PBMCs, sampled before TCRalphabeta/CD19-depleted stem cell transplant.

The DNA of the CDR3 is TGCAGCGTTGAAGGGGCGGTGGGGTCTAGCGGGAGGGGGTACAATGAGCAGTTCTTC. Protein sequence: CSVEGAVGSSGRGYNEQFF. The chain is built from TRBV29-1 and TRBJ2-1; 12 bases line up with TRBD2. Germline CDR1 is SQVTM and CDR2 is ANQGSEA. Germline trimming cut 1 base from V and 4 bases from J; bases unmatched to any gene: 14. The CDR3 loop spans 19 amino acids.